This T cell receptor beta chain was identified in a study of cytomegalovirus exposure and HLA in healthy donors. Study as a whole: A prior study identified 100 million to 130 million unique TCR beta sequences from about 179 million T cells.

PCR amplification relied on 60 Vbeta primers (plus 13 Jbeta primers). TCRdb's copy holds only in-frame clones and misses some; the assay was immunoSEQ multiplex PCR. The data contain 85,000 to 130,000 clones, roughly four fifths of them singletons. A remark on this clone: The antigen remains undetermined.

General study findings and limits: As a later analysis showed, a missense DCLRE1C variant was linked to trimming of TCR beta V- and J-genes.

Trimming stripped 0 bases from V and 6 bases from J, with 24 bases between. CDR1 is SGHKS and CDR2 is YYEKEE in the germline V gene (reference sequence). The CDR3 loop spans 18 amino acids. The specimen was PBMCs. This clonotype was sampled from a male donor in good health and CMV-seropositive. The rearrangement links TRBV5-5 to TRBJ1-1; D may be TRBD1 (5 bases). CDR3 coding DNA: TGTGCCAGCAGCTTGGCCTGGTATTCGGGGGGAGGGAGCTCTGAAGCTTTCTTT. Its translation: CASSLAWYSGGGSSEAFF. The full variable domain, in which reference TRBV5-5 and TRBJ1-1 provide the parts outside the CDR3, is DAGVTQSPTHLIKTRGQQVTLRCSPISGHKSVSWYQQVLGQGPQFIFQYYEKEERGRGNFPDRFSARQFPNYSSELNVNALLLGDSALYLCASSLAWYSGGGSSEAFFGQGTRLTVV.